Each of the 9 T cell receptor beta chains below was sequenced from the same sample in a study of beta chain features in type 1 diabetes. Every isolated RNA sample was fully reverse transcribed, so sequencing captured expressed TCRB transcripts. The table came from immunoSEQ multiplex PCR; TCRdb's copy has only in-frame clones and leaves some out. Here the sample spans some 22,000 clones, roughly three quarters being singletons. The sequenced material came from Tregs from blood. These receptors came from a woman aged 35 to 49 in good health.

V is TRBV7-2 and J is TRBJ2-2; a weak D match, TRBD1 (5 bases). The CDR3 is made up of 16 amino acids. The V gene lost 3 bases and the J gene lost 1 base, with 12 bases spanning the gap. CDR1 is SGHTA, CDR2 FQGNSA, per germline. The CDR3 sequence: CASSFADSLNTGELFF. CDR3 nucleotides: TGTGCCAGCAGCTTCGCCGACAGCCTGAACACCGGGGAGCTGTTTTTT.

Only one count was recorded for this clone. The chain's CDR3 is CSATGQINTGELFF. The CDR3 DNA reads TGCAGCGCCACGGGACAGATTAACACCGGGGAGCTGTTTTTT. This chain uses TRBV29-1 with TRBJ2-2; 7 nucleotides agree with TRBD1. This CDR3 comprises 14 residues. CDR1 and CDR2 (germline): SQVTM, ANQGSEA. Trimming took 7 bases from V and 2 from J; bases not matched to a gene: 7.

DNA of the CDR3: TGTGCCAGCAGCTTGGGGCTAGCGAGCACAGATACGCAGTATTTT. It is translated as CASSLGLASTDTQYF. The V gene is TRBV7-2, the J gene TRBJ2-3, with D perhaps TRBD2 (6 bases). The CDR3 is made up of 15 amino acids. Germline V lookup: CDR1 SGHTA, CDR2 FQGNSA. V was trimmed by 3 bases and J by 0 bases, leaving 10 bases between them.

This chain links TRBV27 with TRBJ2-3; TRBD2 might be the D (5 bases). The CDR3 is 17 residues long. In germline, CDR1 is MNHEY, CDR2 SMNVEV (reference sequence). V was trimmed by 5 bases and J by 7 bases, leaving 25 bases between them. CDR3 sequence reads: CASSDWGRWEKGNTQYF. CDR3 coding DNA: TGTGCCAGCAGTGATTGGGGAAGATGGGAGAAAGGTAATACGCAGTATTTT.

This clone was picked up a small number of times. The chain joins TRBV27 to TRBJ2-1; 7 nucleotides line up with TRBD1. Germline V gene lookup returns CDR1 MNHEY and CDR2 SMNVEV (reference sequence). This CDR3 contains 15 residues. V lost 1 base and J lost 2; bases outside the gene matches: 2. CDR3 protein: CASSLWQGAYNEQFF. The CDR3 region has the DNA TGTGCCAGCAGTTTATGGCAGGGGGCCTACAATGAGCAGTTCTTC.

This clone turned up a few times. The chain combines TRBV2 with TRBJ1-6, with D uncertain. The V end was cut by 0 bases, the J end by 10 bases, with 13 bases between. The CDR3 is 15 amino acids. Germline assignment: CDR1 SNHLY and CDR2 FYNNEI. CDR3 bases: TGTGCCAGCAGTGAAGCGCGAGGGAAGGACTCACCCCTCCACTTT. Residues: CASSEARGKDSPLHF.

Here the CDR3 reads CASSTRGQGFLVFYYEQYF. In nucleotides, the CDR3 is TGTGCCAGCAGTACACGCGGCCAGGGGTTTCTCGTCTTTTACTACGAGCAGTACTTC. The V call is TRBV7-2, the J call TRBJ2-7; D might be TRBD1 (6 bases). The length of the CDR3 is 19 residues. The V end was cut by 6 bases, the J end by 3 bases, with 30 bases between. Germline V gene lookup returns CDR1 SGHTA and CDR2 FQGNSA.

This chain connects TRBV7-9 to TRBJ1-1; 9 positions agree with TRBD1. CDR1 is SEHNR and CDR2 is FQNEAQ in the germline V gene (reference sequence). Unmatched junction bases numbered 8, after V lost 4 bases and J lost 2 bases. The CDR3 contains 16 residues. The CDR3 sequence is CASSSPGTGLNTEAFF. The CDR3 DNA sequence: TGTGCCAGCAGCTCCCCCGGGACAGGGCTAAACACTGAAGCTTTCTTT.

The genes are TRBV29-1 and TRBJ2-1, with 10 bases that match TRBD2. After removal of 5 bases from V and 7 bases from J, the junction contained 5 bases not matched to a gene. This CDR3 comprises 13 residues. Per the germline V gene, CDR1 is SQVTM and CDR2 is ANQGSEA. CDR3 in DNA: TGCAGCGTTCTGCCTAGCGGGAGTAATGAGCAGTTCTTC. Encoded protein: CSVLPSGSNEQFF.